Following are 16 T cell receptor beta chains from one sample sequenced in a study of response to subunit inactivated influenza vaccine. MiXCR, run by TCRdb on the RT-PCR reads, gives a single entry per CDR3 protein. The table records 650,000 to 800,000 distinct CDR3 sequences, approximately 15% of them present only once. The material sequenced was PBMCs from blood, taken 14 to 15 days before vaccination. Every receptor here comes from a man aged 45-65 years who received an inactivated influenza vaccine.

The table lists this clonotype with many counts. The chain has TRBV5-1 and TRBJ2-5; D not certain. Germline V gene lookup returns CDR1 SGHRS and CDR2 YFSETQ. This CDR3 has 13 residues. The V end was cut by 1 base, the J end by 2 bases, with 6 bases between. As DNA, the CDR3 is TGCGCCAGCAGCTTGACTTTTCAAGAGACCCAGTACTTC. Translated: CASSLTFQETQYF. Supplemented by reference TRBV5-1 and TRBJ2-5, the full variable domain reads KAGVTQTPRYLIKTRGQQVTLSCSPISGHRSVSWYQQTPGQGLQFLFEYFSETQRNKGNFPGRFSGRQFSNSRSEMNVSTLELGDSALYLCASSLTFQETQYFGPGTRLLVL.

This clonotype showed up just a few times. The V call is TRBV5-1, the J call TRBJ2-7, with 8 bases lining up with TRBD2. Germline CDR1 and CDR2: SGHRS and YFSETQ. The junction had 5 bases not matched to a gene; V was cut back by 1 base and J by 5 bases. The CDR3 runs to 14 residues. The DNA for the CDR3 is TGCGCCAGCAGCTTGACTAGCGGCATCAACGAGCAGTACTTC. It specifies CASSLTSGINEQYF.

This clonotype turned up a few times. The chain links TRBV6-5 to TRBJ1-2; D might be TRBD1 (6 bases). The V gene lost 4 bases and the J gene lost 7 bases, with 13 bases spanning the gap. The CDR3 is made up of 13 amino acids. CDR1 and CDR2 from the germline V gene are MNHEY and SVGAGI. This CDR3 is CASSSSGASGYTF. DNA for the CDR3: TGTGCCAGCAGTTCCTCGGGGGCGAGTGGCTACACCTTC.

The rearrangement uses TRBV7-9 and TRBJ2-7; 7 positions match TRBD1. From germline, CDR1 is SEHNR and CDR2 FQNEAQ (reference sequence). V lost 1 base and J lost 1; bases outside the gene matches: 7. The CDR3 runs to 16 residues. The CDR3 is CASSLGETGDSYEQYF. Written as DNA, the CDR3 is TGTGCCAGCAGCTTAGGGGAAACAGGGGATTCCTACGAGCAGTACTTC.

This clonotype was seen many times. For the CDR3, the DNA is TGTGCCAGCATGTTGACAGGCACTGAAGCTTTCTTT. Protein: CASMLTGTEAFF. The gene calls are TRBV12-3 or TRBV12-4 and TRBJ1-1; possible D gene TRBD1, 6 bases. This CDR3 spans 12 amino acids. V lost 7 bases and J 4 bases, leaving 10 bases between the germline ends.

There are a few counts of this clonotype. The chain couples TRBV27 to TRBJ1-2; 8 bases line up with TRBD1. Per the germline V gene, CDR1 is MNHEY and CDR2 is SMNVEV (reference sequence). The ends lost 4 bases at V and 8 bases at J; junction bases unmatched: 12. The CDR3 extends over 15 amino acids. The CDR3 region has the DNA TGTGCCAGCAGTTCCCACCGGCAGGGGGCTGAGGGCTACACCTTC. This gives the protein CASSSHRQGAEGYTF.

As concerns this clonotype: Just one base apart from a much larger clone, this may be a read error. The chain links TRBV4-1 to TRBJ2-1; TRBD2 might be the D (6 bases). V was trimmed by 5 bases and J by 6 bases, leaving 17 bases between them. This CDR3 has 15 amino acids. Germline V gene lookup returns CDR1 MGHRA and CDR2 YSYEKL. In nucleotides, the CDR3 is TGCGCCAGCAGCGAAGCCGGGGGAAAACGCAATGAGCAGTTCTTC. This translates into CASSEAGGKRNEQFF.

This clonotype has a handful of counts. The rearrangement joins TRBV9 to TRBJ2-3; 9 nucleotides line up with TRBD2. CDR1 is SGDLS, CDR2 YYNGEE, per germline. This CDR3 is built from 16 residues. The V and J ends lost 2 bases and 4 bases, in that order; junction bases with no gene match: 8. The CDR3 bases are TGTGCCAGCAGCGTGGAGGGACTAGCCCGCCCAGATACGCAGTATTTT. It translates to CASSVEGLARPDTQYF.

This clonotype was counted only a few times. The chain combines TRBV7-3 with TRBJ2-5; weak D call: TRBD2 (6 bases). Per the germline V gene, CDR1 is SGHTA and CDR2 is FQGTGA. Trimming removed 6 bases from V and 4 bases from J, with 18 bases in between. The CDR3 length is 15 residues. In DNA form, the CDR3 reads TGTGCCAGCAGTTCGGGTAGAGGGCGGGGAGAGACCCAGTACTTC. Its translation is CASSSGRGRGETQYF.

This clonotype was detected only a few times. This rearrangement joins TRBV12-3 or TRBV12-4 to TRBJ1-2, with D possibly being TRBD1 (6 bases). This CDR3 has 13 amino acids. Trimming removed 7 bases at V and 1 base at J, with 10 bases between. The CDR3 bases are TGTGCCAGCAAGGACAGCGTTAACTATGGCTACACCTTC. This encodes CASKDSVNYGYTF.

This clonotype was seen repeatedly, ten times or more. The chain is built from TRBV11-2 and TRBJ1-3; D might be TRBD1 (5 bases). The V end was cut by 0 bases, the J end by 2 bases, with 8 bases between. The CDR3 loop spans 15 amino acids. CDR1 SGHAT and CDR2 FQNNGV come from the germline V gene. In DNA, the CDR3 is TGTGCCAGCAGCTTAGACAAGGGGCCTGGAAACACCATATATTTT. The encoded protein is CASSLDKGPGNTIYF.

This clonotype showed up just a few times. The chain is built from TRBV5-6 and TRBJ2-1, with TRBD2 matching over 7 bases. CDR1 is SGHDT, CDR2 YYEEEE, per germline. J was trimmed by 9 bases and V by 4 bases; bases with no gene match: 10. The CDR3 totals 14 residues. The CDR3 is CASSTGLSPGEQFF. CDR3 DNA sequence: TGTGCCAGCAGCACGGGACTAAGCCCTGGTGAGCAGTTCTTC.

In its sample, this clonotype was seen once. V gene TRBV27 combines with J gene TRBJ2-4; D unclear. The CDR3 runs 11 residues. Germline loops: CDR1 MNHEY, CDR2 SMNVEV (reference sequence). The CDR3 sequence is CSGPHTHIQYF. The CDR3 DNA follows: TGTTCCGGCCCACACACGCACATTCAGTACTTC.

V usage is TRBV12-3 or TRBV12-4 and J usage is TRBJ2-3; 7 bases are shared with TRBD2. The CDR3 extends over 14 amino acids. J was trimmed by 1 base and V by 6 bases; bases with no gene match: 4. The CDR3 protein is CASSRREGTDTQYF. In DNA, the CDR3 is TGTGCCAGCAGCCGTCGGGAGGGCACAGATACGCAGTATTTT.

This clonotype was recorded many times. The J gene is TRBJ2-7, the V gene TRBV28; TRBD2 matches 8 bases. V shed 6 bases and J 7 bases; nucleotides not matched to a gene: 11. Germline lookup yields CDR1 MDHEN and CDR2 SYDVKM. The CDR3 covers 14 residues. CDR3 loop: CASSPSGGRGEQYF. As DNA, the CDR3 is TGTGCCAGCAGCCCCAGCGGGGGTAGAGGGGAGCAGTACTTC. The full variable domain, its missing parts supplied by reference TRBV28 and TRBJ2-7, is DVKVTQSSRYLVKRTGEKVFLECVQDMDHENMFWYRQDPGLGLRLIYFSYDVKMKEKGDIPEGYSVSREKKERFSLILESASTNQTSMYLCASSPSGGRGEQYFGPGTRLTVT.

This clonotype was recorded a few times. The rearrangement links TRBV27 to TRBJ2-7; the D is unclear. Germline V gene lookup returns CDR1 MNHEY and CDR2 SMNVEV (reference sequence). This CDR3 region has 13 residues. The V end lost 3 bases, the J end lost 3 bases, and 9 bases lay between the germline ends. The CDR3 bases are TGTGCCAGCAGTTTCAGGAATCACTACGAGCAGTACTTC. It yields the protein CASSFRNHYEQYF.